These 21 T cell receptor beta chains were sequenced from one sample in a study of blood T cell repertoires in COVID-19. Some clones are missing from TCRdb's copy, which holds only in-frame ones; the method was immunoSEQ multiplex PCR. Altogether around 200,000 clones are present, around 80% being singletons, with the ten largest covering around 7%. Material for sequencing was peripheral blood. Receptor source: a human donor in a cohort sampled during active COVID-19.

The DNA of the CDR3 is TGTGCCAGCAGCCAGGGACAGGGGGATCTATACAATGAGCAGTTCTTC. Translation gives CASSQGQGDLYNEQFF. V gene TRBV3-1 (or the pseudogene TRBV3-2) combines with J gene TRBJ2-1; 11 positions agree with TRBD1. The CDR3 runs to 16 residues. V shed 3 bases, J shed 4 bases, and the junction held 5 bases outside the gene matches. Germline V gives CDR1 LGHDT, CDR2 YNNKEL (reference sequence).

The chain employs TRBV19 and TRBJ1-1, with D possibly matching TRBD1 (6 bases). This CDR3 contains 16 residues. Trimming cost V 6 bases and J 0 bases, with 17 bases left between them. Per germline, CDR1 LNHDA and CDR2 SQIVND (reference sequence). CDR3 DNA: TGTGCCAGTAGAAAATCGGGACGGGACATGAACACTGAAGCTTTCTTT. The encoded protein is CASRKSGRDMNTEAFF.

CDR3 residues: CASSEYQSYNEQFF. The CDR3 region has the DNA TGTGCCAGCAGTGAATATCAATCCTACAATGAGCAGTTCTTC. The genes are TRBV25-1 and TRBJ2-1; D remains ambiguous. Germline V lookup: CDR1 MGHDK, CDR2 SYGVNS. V lost 0 bases and J 1 base, leaving 4 bases between the germline ends. The CDR3 is 14 residues long.

The rearrangement joins TRBV29-1 to TRBJ2-3; 15 bases map to TRBD2. The V gene's germline CDR1 is SQVTM and CDR2 ANQGSEA. The CDR3 covers 20 residues. J lost 1 base, V lost 3 bases, and 14 bases had no gene match. CDR3 nucleotides: TGCAGCGTTGATGCCCTTGGACTAGCGGGGGGGCTAGAGGGCACAGATACGCAGTATTTT. Protein product: CSVDALGLAGGLEGTDTQYF.

This chain joins TRBV5-1 and TRBJ2-2, with 7 bases that match TRBD2. Germline trimming cut 4 bases from V and 1 base from J; bases unmatched to any gene: 4. Germline loops: CDR1 SGHRS, CDR2 YFSETQ. CDR3 length: 15 amino acids. CDR3 in amino acids: CASSQGRVNTGELFF. CDR3 sequence (DNA): TGCGCCAGCAGCCAAGGGAGGGTGAACACCGGGGAGCTGTTTTTT. Complete variable domain (other parts from reference TRBV5-1 and TRBJ2-2): KAGVTQTPRYLIKTRGQQVTLSCSPISGHRSVSWYQQTPGQGLQFLFEYFSETQRNKGNFPGRFSGRQFSNSRSEMNVSTLELGDSALYLCASSQGRVNTGELFFGEGSRLTVL.

The CDR3 coding sequence is TGTGCCAGCAGCGCACAAAGGGAGGCGGAGACCCAGTACTTC. Protein product: CASSAQREAETQYF. The J gene is TRBJ2-5, the V gene TRBV7-7, with a possible D match to TRBD2 (6 bases). Germline V lookup: CDR1 SSHAT, CDR2 FNYEAQ (reference sequence). There are 14 residues in the CDR3. Between the trimmed V and J ends, which lost 5 bases and 5 bases, there was a span of 15 bases.

Concerning this clone itself: The CDR3 carries no conserved terminal phenylalanine or tryptophan, so it likely arises from a read error. Because the CDR3's place on the DNA is in doubt, the DNA is left out and the CDR3 is given as listed by TCRdb. The rearrangement uses TRBV21-1 and TRBJ2-7; TRBD2 is the table's D call, not checked against the DNA. TRBV21-1 is given as a pseudogene. The CDR3 sequence runs 10 residues, both termini included. CDR3 in amino acids: CASSDRGQGG.

The chain is built from TRBV5-1 and TRBJ2-1, with unresolved D. The CDR3 is made up of 14 amino acids. Trimming removed 0 bases at V and 4 bases at J, with 8 bases between. CDR1 is SGHRS, CDR2 YFSETQ, per germline. The CDR3 region has the DNA TGCGCCAGCAGCTTGGCCGGAGTATACAATGAGCAGTTCTTC. This codes for CASSLAGVYNEQFF.

This clone has only a few counts. The chain recombines TRBV2 with TRBJ1-1; D is possibly TRBD1 (6 bases). The CDR3 spans 13 residues. Germline CDR1 reads SNHLY; CDR2 reads FYNNEI. V lost 11 bases to trimming and J lost 2 bases, with 15 bases between them. The CDR3 DNA reads TGTGCCGCGGTGACCAGGGGAAACACTGAAGCTTTCTTT. Translated, it gives CAAVTRGNTEAFF.

The count of this clone is one. The V call is TRBV9, the J call TRBJ1-6; maybe TRBD1 (5 bases). The germline V gene has CDR1 SGDLS and CDR2 YYNGEE. The CDR3 loop spans 17 amino acids. V was trimmed by 4 bases and J by 0 bases, leaving 14 bases between them. The CDR3 DNA sequence: TGTGCCAGCAGCCAAACCAGGGCCAGCTCCTATAATTCACCCCTCCACTTT. Residues: CASSQTRASSYNSPLHF.

This chain links TRBV2 with TRBJ2-2; 7 positions agree with TRBD1. Germline-derived CDR1 and CDR2 are SNHLY and FYNNEI. This CDR3 spans 15 amino acids. The J segment lost 1 base and the V segment lost 5 bases, leaving 4 bases of the junction unmatched. The chain's CDR3 is CASSRQGKNTGELFF. The CDR3 DNA follows: TGTGCCAGCAGTAGACAGGGAAAGAACACCGGGGAGCTGTTTTTT.

This chain connects TRBV15 to TRBJ1-1, with D hard to call. Per germline, CDR1 LNHNV and CDR2 YYDKDF (reference sequence). This CDR3 spans 13 amino acids. V was clipped by 4 bases and J by 6 bases, with 12 bases between them. In DNA form, the CDR3 reads TGTGCCACCAGCACCATTGTGGGAGCTGAAGCTTTCTTT. Its translation is CATSTIVGAEAFF.

This sequence joins TRBV10-3 and TRBJ1-2; tentative D call: TRBD1 (6 bases). The germline gives CDR1 ENHRY, CDR2 SYGVKD. V lost 6 bases, J lost 4 bases, and 12 bases lay in between. The length of the CDR3 is 13 residues. The CDR3 DNA follows: TGTGCCATCAGCACCCGACAGGTCTATGGCTACACCTTC. Its translation: CAISTRQVYGYTF.

The V call is TRBV7-2, the J call TRBJ2-3, with 11 bases identical to TRBD1. Germline assignment: CDR1 SGHTA and CDR2 FQGNSA. V shed 4 bases and J 6 bases; nucleotides not matched to a gene: 3. The CDR3 spans 14 residues. In DNA, the CDR3 is TGTGCCAGCAGCTGGGACAGGGGGACGGATACGCAGTATTTT. This encodes CASSWDRGTDTQYF. The entire variable domain, with the rest obtained from reference TRBV7-2 and TRBJ2-3, is as follows: GAGVSQSPSNKVTEKGKDVELRCDPISGHTALYWYRQSLGQGLEFLIYFQGNSAPDKSGLPSDRFSAERTGGSVSTLTIQRTQQEDSAVYLCASSWDRGTDTQYFGPGTRLTVL.

The chain employs TRBV27 and TRBJ2-7; possibly TRBD1 for D (7 bases). Germline CDR1 is MNHEY and CDR2 is SMNVEV (reference sequence). Deletions cut 2 bases from V and 3 bases from J, with 17 bases between. The CDR3 extends over 16 amino acids. DNA for the CDR3: TGTGCCAGCAGTTTAGACCAACAGGGGACTCGCTACGAGCAGTACTTC. Amino acids: CASSLDQQGTRYEQYF.

Regarding this clone: This CDR3 is also generated by other DNA sequences in the sample. This chain links TRBV6-6 with TRBJ1-6, with 7 bases lining up with TRBD1. The CDR3 extends over 15 amino acids. The junction had 5 bases not matched to a gene; V was cut back by 2 bases and J by 7 bases. From germline, CDR1 is MNHNY and CDR2 SVGAGI (reference sequence). The CDR3 DNA reads as TGTGCCAGCAGTTACGAGGGGGCAGGGAATTCACCCCTCCACTTT. Amino acid sequence: CASSYEGAGNSPLHF.

This clone has just a few counts. The chain employs TRBV5-5 and TRBJ1-2; tentatively, D is TRBD1 (6 bases). Germline-derived CDR1 and CDR2 are SGHKS and YYEKEE (reference sequence). V dropped 0 bases and J dropped 5 bases, with 8 bases sitting between them. The CDR3 has 13 residues. The CDR3 region is CASSLGQVYGYTF. DNA of the CDR3: TGTGCCAGCAGCTTGGGACAGGTTTATGGCTACACCTTC.

The gene calls are TRBV5-3 and TRBJ2-7; 9 nucleotides agree with TRBD1. TRBV5-3 is assigned to the ORF class and has an uncertain function. CDR3 length: 17 amino acids. Trimming cost V 0 bases and J 5 bases; bases outside gene matches: 12. The DNA of the CDR3 is TGTGCCAGAAGCTTGGCTCACTCCCCGGGACAGGGAAACGAGCAGTACTTC. Translated: CARSLAHSPGQGNEQYF.

This rearrangement joins TRBV30 to TRBJ2-1; 9 bases are shared with TRBD1. Germline CDR1 is GTSNPN and CDR2 is SVGIG (reference sequence). Losses at the gene ends were 8 bases for V and 8 bases for J; bases not matched to a gene: 13. The CDR3 is made up of 14 amino acids. For the CDR3, the DNA is TGTGCCGGGACTTCCGGGACAGGGATCGATGAGCAGTTCTTC. Amino acid sequence: CAGTSGTGIDEQFF.

The chain has TRBV19 and TRBJ1-6; tentatively, D is TRBD1 (6 bases). The CDR3 spans 14 residues. Trimming removed 7 bases from V and 10 bases from J, with 17 bases in between. CDR1 and CDR2 from the germline V gene are LNHDA and SQIVND (reference sequence). The CDR3 is CASTLTGQGSPLHF. In DNA, the CDR3 is TGTGCCAGTACCCTTACAGGGCAGGGGTCACCCCTCCACTTT.

As to this clone: Other DNA sequences in this sample translate to the same CDR3. The V call is TRBV5-1, the J call TRBJ1-1; 8 bases are shared with TRBD1. After removal of 7 bases from V and 1 base from J, the junction contained 3 bases not matched to a gene. The CDR3 runs to 13 residues. Germline lookup yields CDR1 SGHRS and CDR2 YFSETQ. DNA of the CDR3: TGCGCCAGCTCAGGGGGCGCGAACACTGAAGCTTTCTTT. It codes for CASSGGANTEAFF. Full variable domain (remainder filled in from reference TRBV5-1 and TRBJ1-1): KAGVTQTPRYLIKTRGQQVTLSCSPISGHRSVSWYQQTPGQGLQFLFEYFSETQRNKGNFPGRFSGRQFSNSRSEMNVSTLELGDSALYLCASSGGANTEAFFGQGTRLTVV.